The rows below give T cell receptor beta chains drawn from one sample of a study of T cell clones after liver transplantation. Sequenced by immunoSEQ multiplex PCR; TCRdb stores in-frame clones only, minus some. The sample records about 53,000 clones, approximately 84% being singletons. The source was CD4+ T cells from blood, collected before liver transplant. Source of these receptors: a human donor who received a liver transplant. The CDR3 runs from the conserved cysteine through the conserved F or W. The order of the fields is J gene, clone size, V gene, D gene, CDR3 protein, CDR3 DNA. A D gene is named only where the DNA matches it firmly. A clone size is listed for some rows: how often the clone was seen (once, few, many), or a class if it is expanded.

J gene: TRBJ1-1; clone size: .; V gene: TRBV4-1; D gene: .; CDR3 protein: CARLKTEAFF; CDR3 DNA: TGCGCCAGACTGAAAACTGAAGCTTTCTTT
J gene: TRBJ2-2; clone size: .; V gene: TRBV5-1; D gene: TRBD2; CDR3 protein: CASNRGAGAGELFF; CDR3 DNA: TGCGCCAGCAACCGCGGGGCGGGGGCCGGGGAGCTGTTTTTT
J gene: TRBJ2-5; clone size: .; V gene: TRBV7-9; D gene: TRBD1; CDR3 protein: CASSPGQGKWETQYF; CDR3 DNA: TGTGCCAGCAGCCCGGGACAGGGAAAATGGGAGACCCAGTACTTC
J gene: TRBJ2-2; clone size: .; V gene: TRBV11-2; D gene: .; CDR3 protein: CASSSQGVNTGELFF; CDR3 DNA: TGTGCCAGCAGCTCCCAGGGAGTGAACACCGGGGAGCTGTTTTTT
J gene: TRBJ2-7; clone size: once; V gene: TRBV7-8; D gene: .; CDR3 protein: CASSLRRVSPYEQYF; CDR3 DNA: TGTGCCAGCAGCTTGCGGCGGGTGTCACCCTACGAGCAGTACTTC
J gene: TRBJ1-5; clone size: .; V gene: TRBV19; D gene: .; CDR3 protein: CASRDGGAFFGQPQHF; CDR3 DNA: TGTGCCAGTAGGGACGGGGGGGCCTTTTTCGGTCAGCCCCAGCATTTT
J gene: TRBJ2-4; clone size: many; V gene: TRBV19; D gene: .; CDR3 protein: CASSIEDIQYF; CDR3 DNA: TGTGCCAGTAGTATAGAAGACATTCAGTACTTC
J gene: TRBJ2-2; clone size: .; V gene: TRBV2; D gene: .; CDR3 protein: CASREVGGATGELFF; CDR3 DNA: TGTGCCAGCAGGGAGGTAGGGGGGGCCACCGGGGAGCTGTTTTTT
J gene: TRBJ2-7; clone size: .; V gene: TRBV28; D gene: .; CDR3 protein: CASRERIWQGGEQYF; CDR3 DNA: TGTGCCAGCAGAGAAAGGATCTGGCAGGGGGGCGAGCAGTACTTC
J gene: TRBJ2-4; clone size: .; V gene: TRBV7-9; D gene: TRBD1; CDR3 protein: CASSVPGQKNIQYF; CDR3 DNA: TGTGCCAGCAGCGTCCCGGGACAGAAAAACATTCAGTACTTC
J gene: TRBJ1-1; clone size: .; V gene: TRBV6-5; D gene: .; CDR3 protein: CASSYSSAAEAFF; CDR3 DNA: TGTGCCAGCAGTTACTCCTCGGCGGCTGAAGCTTTCTTT
J gene: TRBJ2-7; clone size: .; V gene: TRBV5-1; D gene: .; CDR3 protein: CASSVTGNEQYF; CDR3 DNA: TGCGCCAGCAGCGTCACAGGGAACGAGCAGTACTTC
J gene: TRBJ2-3; clone size: .; V gene: TRBV19; D gene: .; CDR3 protein: CASRSADTQYF; CDR3 DNA: TGTGCCAGTAGGTCAGCAGATACGCAGTATTTT
J gene: TRBJ2-3; clone size: .; V gene: TRBV5-1; D gene: TRBD1; CDR3 protein: CASSQGQGRVWTQYF; CDR3 DNA: TGCGCCAGCAGCCAAGGACAGGGGCGGGTTTGGACGCAGTATTTT
J gene: TRBJ2-5; clone size: few; V gene: TRBV7-2; D gene: TRBD1; CDR3 protein: CASSAPPGQGKETQYF; CDR3 DNA: TGTGCCAGCAGCGCGCCCCCGGGACAGGGGAAGGAGACCCAGTACTTC
J gene: TRBJ1-5; clone size: .; V gene: TRBV28; D gene: TRBD1; CDR3 protein: CASSLGQGGQPQHF; CDR3 DNA: TGTGCCAGCAGTTTGGGACAGGGGGGTCAGCCCCAGCATTTT
J gene: TRBJ2-5; clone size: .; V gene: TRBV6-1; D gene: .; CDR3 protein: CASTLYQETQYF; CDR3 DNA: TGTGCCAGCACTCTGTACCAAGAGACCCAGTACTTC
J gene: TRBJ2-3; clone size: .; V gene: TRBV19; D gene: .; CDR3 protein: CASSPGDPGVYTQYF; CDR3 DNA: TGTGCCAGTAGTCCGGGGGACCCTGGAGTGTATACGCAGTATTTT
J gene: TRBJ2-6; clone size: .; V gene: TRBV19; D gene: TRBD1; CDR3 protein: CASSRDSYSGANVLTF; CDR3 DNA: TGTGCCAGTAGCCGGGACAGCTACTCTGGGGCCAACGTCCTGACTTTC
J gene: TRBJ2-6; clone size: .; V gene: TRBV27; D gene: .; CDR3 protein: CASRESSGANVLTF; CDR3 DNA: TGTGCCAGCAGGGAAAGCTCTGGGGCCAACGTCCTGACTTTC
J gene: TRBJ1-2; clone size: few; V gene: TRBV29-1; D gene: .; CDR3 protein: CSVVQGRGHNYGYTF; CDR3 DNA: TGCAGCGTTGTTCAGGGTAGGGGACATAACTATGGCTACACCTTC
J gene: TRBJ2-3; clone size: .; V gene: TRBV11-3; D gene: TRBD2; CDR3 protein: CASGLAGDTDTQYF; CDR3 DNA: TGTGCCAGCGGTTTAGCGGGGGACACAGATACGCAGTATTTT
J gene: TRBJ1-1; clone size: .; V gene: TRBV15; D gene: .; CDR3 protein: CATSRKRNRNTEAFF; CDR3 DNA: TGTGCCACCAGCCGCAAGAGGAACCGAAACACTGAAGCTTTCTTT
J gene: TRBJ2-5; clone size: .; V gene: TRBV7-2; D gene: TRBD1; CDR3 protein: CASSFFSGGREAQYF; CDR3 DNA: TGTGCCAGCAGCTTTTTCTCAGGGGGAAGAGAGGCCCAGTACTTC
J gene: TRBJ2-3; clone size: .; V gene: TRBV18; D gene: .; CDR3 protein: CASSPPGADTQYF; CDR3 DNA: TGTGCCAGCTCACCCCCGGGGGCCGATACGCAGTATTTT
J gene: TRBJ1-4; clone size: once; V gene: TRBV27; D gene: .; CDR3 protein: CASSLRSYGATNEKLFF; CDR3 DNA: TGTGCCAGCAGTTTACGATCCTACGGTGCAACTAATGAAAAACTGTTTTTT
J gene: TRBJ2-1; clone size: .; V gene: TRBV2; D gene: TRBD2; CDR3 protein: CASTKEAGAVNEQFF; CDR3 DNA: TGTGCCAGCACCAAAGAAGCGGGAGCCGTCAATGAGCAGTTCTTC
J gene: TRBJ1-1; clone size: .; V gene: TRBV7-2; D gene: .; CDR3 protein: CASSPVGTEAFF; CDR3 DNA: TGTGCCAGCAGCCCCGTGGGCACTGAAGCTTTCTTT
J gene: TRBJ2-3; clone size: .; V gene: TRBV30; D gene: TRBD2; CDR3 protein: CAWGRLAASGRTQYF; CDR3 DNA: TGTGCCTGGGGCAGGCTAGCGGCTTCCGGACGTACGCAGTATTTT
J gene: TRBJ2-5; clone size: .; V gene: TRBV11-2; D gene: TRBD2; CDR3 protein: CASVLGGGPGETQYF; CDR3 DNA: TGTGCCAGCGTCCTCGGCGGGGGGCCTGGAGAGACCCAGTACTTC
J gene: TRBJ1-1; clone size: .; V gene: TRBV15; D gene: .; CDR3 protein: CATSGGWDSNTEAFF; CDR3 DNA: TGTGCCACCAGCGGGGGGTGGGACTCGAACACTGAAGCTTTCTTT
J gene: TRBJ2-1; clone size: .; V gene: TRBV23-1; D gene: .; CDR3 protein: CASSQFRRSLNEQFF; CDR3 DNA: TGCGCCAGCAGTCAATTCAGGCGGTCCCTTAATGAGCAGTTCTTC
J gene: TRBJ2-6; clone size: .; V gene: TRBV30; D gene: .; CDR3 protein: CAWSTRRGDSSGANVLTF; CDR3 DNA: TGTGCCTGGAGTACCCGCAGGGGGGACTCGTCTGGGGCCAACGTCCTGACTTTC
J gene: TRBJ1-3; clone size: .; V gene: TRBV27; D gene: .; CDR3 protein: CASSLLGPHSSGNTIYF; CDR3 DNA: TGTGCCAGCAGTTTATTAGGACCCCATAGCTCTGGAAACACCATATATTTT
J gene: TRBJ2-3; clone size: .; V gene: TRBV19; D gene: TRBD2; CDR3 protein: CASRQKAGAPSPDTQYF; CDR3 DNA: TGTGCCAGTAGGCAAAAAGCGGGGGCCCCCTCCCCAGATACGCAGTATTTT
J gene: TRBJ1-2; clone size: .; V gene: TRBV29-1; D gene: TRBD1; CDR3 protein: CSVRDREESNYGYTF; CDR3 DNA: TGCAGCGTTCGGGACAGAGAAGAAAGTAACTATGGCTACACCTTC
J gene: TRBJ2-4; clone size: once; V gene: TRBV18; D gene: .; CDR3 protein: CASSPGGGGSKNIQYF; CDR3 DNA: TGTGCCAGCTCACCGGGCGGAGGTGGGTCCAAAAACATTCAGTACTTC
J gene: TRBJ1-3; clone size: .; V gene: TRBV9; D gene: TRBD1; CDR3 protein: CASSTSRGAGQGSGNTIYF; CDR3 DNA: TGTGCCAGCAGCACCAGTAGAGGGGCGGGACAGGGCTCTGGAAACACCATATATTTT
J gene: TRBJ1-5; clone size: .; V gene: TRBV6-6; D gene: .; CDR3 protein: CASTSSSGPQHF; CDR3 DNA: TGTGCCAGCACTTCATCCTCTGGGCCCCAGCATTTT
J gene: TRBJ1-2; clone size: .; V gene: TRBV7-3; D gene: TRBD1; CDR3 protein: CASTNKPGQNYGYTF; CDR3 DNA: TGTGCCAGCACCAATAAGCCGGGACAGAACTATGGCTACACCTTC
J gene: TRBJ2-5; clone size: .; V gene: TRBV18; D gene: TRBD1; CDR3 protein: CASSLRQGRETQYF; CDR3 DNA: TGTGCCAGCTCACTTCGACAGGGGAGGGAGACCCAGTACTTC
J gene: TRBJ2-3; clone size: .; V gene: TRBV6-1; D gene: .; CDR3 protein: CASSEELFLPQYF; CDR3 DNA: TGTGCCAGCAGTGAAGAGTTATTCCTGCCGCAGTATTTT